One sample yielded the 24 T cell receptor beta chains listed below, sequenced in a study of cytomegalovirus exposure and HLA in healthy donors. Sequencing was performed with immunoSEQ multiplex PCR; in TCRdb, only in-frame clones are kept and a portion is missing. The data show more than 20,000 clones, around 97% seen once. Sequenced material: PBMCs. The receptors come from a man younger than 45 in good health and CMV-seropositive.

This chain joins TRBV10-2 and TRBJ2-7; tentative D call: TRBD2 (6 bases). Germline-derived CDR1 and CDR2 are WSHSY and SAAADI. The CDR3 extends over 13 amino acids. V was cut by 2 bases and J by 5 bases, with 10 bases left in between. For the CDR3, the DNA is TGCGCCAGCAGTGAGGCTAGCGTCGACGAGCAGTACTTC. Encoded protein: CASSEASVDEQYF.

The J gene is TRBJ1-4, the V gene TRBV11-2; TRBD1 matches 8 bases. The length of the CDR3 is 14 residues. CDR1 SGHAT and CDR2 FQNNGV come from the germline V gene. The V gene end was trimmed by 4 bases and the J gene end by 8 bases; junction bases not matched to a gene: 6. The CDR3 spells CASSSDREGEKLFF. CDR3 nucleotides: TGTGCCAGCAGCTCGGACAGGGAAGGGGAAAAACTGTTTTTT.

The V gene is TRBV28, the J gene TRBJ1-2, with D possibly being TRBD1 (6 bases). Trimming stripped 7 bases from V and 6 bases from J, with 24 bases between. The germline gives CDR1 MDHEN, CDR2 SYDVKM. The CDR3 is made up of 16 amino acids. This chain's CDR3 is CASTKTWGTGRDGYTF. Written as DNA, the CDR3 is TGTGCCAGCACCAAAACTTGGGGTACAGGGCGTGATGGCTACACCTTC.

The chain carries TRBV7-2 and TRBJ1-3; TRBD1 matches 8 bases. The germline gives CDR1 SGHTA, CDR2 FQGNSA. This CDR3 comprises 17 residues. V trimming: 4 bases; J trimming: 2 bases; junction bases outside the gene matches: 10. This chain's CDR3 is CASSSTTGVMAGNTIYF. The CDR3 DNA is TGTGCCAGCAGCTCAACGACAGGGGTGATGGCTGGAAACACCATATATTTT.

The rearrangement joins TRBV6-1 to TRBJ2-7; 7 positions match TRBD2. This CDR3 has 15 amino acids. V dropped 0 bases and J dropped 0; count of bases not matched to a gene: 2. CDR1 MNHNS and CDR2 SASEGT come from the germline V gene. CDR3 nucleotides: TGTGCCAGCAGTGAAGCGGGAGGGAGCTCCTACGAGCAGTACTTC. Protein product: CASSEAGGSSYEQYF.

The chain couples TRBV7-9 to TRBJ1-1; D call uncertain. Trimming stripped 5 bases from V and 3 bases from J, with 7 bases between. The CDR3 covers 12 residues. Germline CDR1 SEHNR, CDR2 FQNEAQ (reference sequence). The CDR3 region is CASSARDTEAFF. CDR3 nucleotides: TGTGCCAGCAGCGCACGGGACACTGAAGCTTTCTTT. Supplemented by reference TRBV7-9 and TRBJ1-1, the full variable domain reads DTGVSQNPRHKITKRGQNVTFRCDPISEHNRLYWYRQTLGQGPEFLTYFQNEAQLEKSRLLSDRFSAERPKGSFSTLEIQRTEQGDSAMYLCASSARDTEAFFGQGTRLTVV.

J is TRBJ2-3 and V is TRBV11-3, with TRBD2 identical over 9 bases. Germline V CDR1 and CDR2: SGHNT, YENEEA. The CDR3 runs to 14 residues. V shed 3 bases and J 6 bases; nucleotides not matched to a gene: 4. For the CDR3, the DNA is TGTGCCAGCAGCTTTAGCGGGAGAGGTGATACGCAGTATTTT. Amino acid sequence: CASSFSGRGDTQYF.

This chain joins TRBV10-3 and TRBJ2-3, with 8 bases aligning to TRBD1. The CDR3 sequence is 14 residues long. V was pared by 4 bases and J by 2 bases, with 2 bases of the junction left unmatched. The germline V gene has CDR1 ENHRY and CDR2 SYGVKD. DNA of the CDR3: TGTGCCATCAGTGGGACAGGGAACACAGATACGCAGTATTTT. Translating it yields CAISGTGNTDTQYF.

Here the CDR3 DNA reads TGTGCCAGCAGCTTAAGACTAGCGGGAGGCTACGAGCAGTACTTC. This encodes CASSLRLAGGYEQYF. The V and J genes are TRBV5-4 and TRBJ2-7; 13 bases map to TRBD2. V lost 2 bases, J lost 3 bases, and 2 bases stayed unmatched. The CDR3 extends over 15 amino acids. Germline loops: CDR1 SGHNT, CDR2 YYREEE (reference sequence).

The genes are TRBV19 and TRBJ1-1; TRBD1 aligns across 9 bases. V dropped 3 bases and J dropped 5; count of bases not matched to a gene: 4. The germline gives CDR1 LNHDA, CDR2 SQIVND (reference sequence). The CDR3 has 14 residues. The CDR3 reads CASSIDRGITEAFF. The CDR3 DNA is TGTGCCAGTAGTATCGACAGGGGGATAACTGAAGCTTTCTTT.

This clone was counted once. This chain's CDR3 is CASSFRGSDTQYF. The CDR3 DNA reads TGCGCCAGCAGCTTTAGGGGTTCAGATACGCAGTATTTT. V gene TRBV5-1 combines with J gene TRBJ2-3; D is possibly TRBD1 (5 bases). The CDR3 extends over 13 amino acids. Germline V gives CDR1 SGHRS, CDR2 YFSETQ. V lost 2 bases and J 4 bases, leaving 8 bases between the germline ends.

The chain joins TRBV28 to TRBJ1-2, with D maybe TRBD1 (5 bases). Between the trimmed V and J ends, which lost 6 bases and 5 bases, there was a span of 13 bases. The CDR3 extends over 13 amino acids. Germline V gene sequence: CDR1 MDHEN, CDR2 SYDVKM. CDR3 sequence reads: CASSSLGHYGYTF. CDR3 coding DNA: TGTGCCAGCAGCTCGCTGGGGCATTATGGCTACACCTTC.

The CDR3 DNA follows: TGTGCCAGCAGCTTTGAAGGTAGCGCCTACGAGCAGTACTTC. Protein product: CASSFEGSAYEQYF. The V call is TRBV7-2, the J call TRBJ2-7; TRBD2 is a possible D gene (5 bases). This CDR3 region has 14 residues. From germline, CDR1 is SGHTA and CDR2 FQGNSA. V lost 3 bases and J 2 bases, leaving 11 bases between the germline ends.

The rearrangement links TRBV27 to TRBJ2-2, with 9 bases identical to TRBD1. Trimming took 2 bases from V and 7 from J; bases not matched to a gene: 8. The CDR3 has 16 residues. Germline V gene sequence: CDR1 MNHEY, CDR2 SMNVEV (reference sequence). CDR3 amino acids: CASSLIGTGRIGELFF. The CDR3, as DNA: TGTGCCAGCAGTTTAATTGGGACAGGGCGGATCGGGGAGCTGTTTTTT.

The chain links TRBV6-5 to TRBJ1-5; no definite D call. Germline CDR1 reads MNHEY; CDR2 reads SVGAGI. CDR3 length equals 14 residues. With 0 bases removed from V and 6 bases from J, the gap between germline ends came to 9 bases. The CDR3 loop is CASSYSSGVQPQHF. CDR3 nucleotides: TGTGCCAGCAGTTACTCATCCGGGGTTCAGCCCCAGCATTTT.

The genes are TRBV2 and TRBJ2-1; 12 positions match TRBD2. Germline V CDR1 and CDR2: SNHLY, FYNNEI. V shed 11 bases, J shed 2 bases, and the junction held 4 bases outside the gene matches. The CDR3 is 14 residues long. CDR3 coding DNA: TGTGCCGGGACTAGCGGGCCCACCTACAATGAGCAGTTCTTC. Its translation: CAGTSGPTYNEQFF.

V gene TRBV30 combines with J gene TRBJ1-3, with D possibly TRBD1 on 5 matching bases. Germline CDR1 GTSNPN, CDR2 SVGIG (reference sequence). This CDR3 spans 14 amino acids. V lost 0 bases, J lost 4 bases, and 10 bases lay in between. DNA for the CDR3: TGTGCCTGGAGTGTGGGGGGAGTAGGAAACACCATATATTTT. This gives the protein CAWSVGGVGNTIYF. The full variable domain, in which reference TRBV30 and TRBJ1-3 provide the parts outside the CDR3, is SQTIHQWPATLVQPVGSPLSLECTVEGTSNPNLYWYRQAAGRGLQLLFYSVGIGQISSEVPQNLSASRPQDRQFILSSKKLLLSDSGFYLCAWSVGGVGNTIYFGEGSWLTVV.

This rearrangement joins TRBV11-2 to TRBJ1-1, with D possibly matching TRBD1 (5 bases). Germline CDR1 is SGHAT and CDR2 is FQNNGV. This CDR3 has 14 residues. V was clipped by 0 bases and J by 4 bases, with 9 bases between them. CDR3 protein: CASSLDRGVTEAFF. DNA of the CDR3: TGTGCCAGCAGCTTAGATCGGGGGGTCACTGAAGCTTTCTTT.

The chain uses TRBV5-1 and TRBJ2-1; 7 bases fit TRBD2. V was clipped by 4 bases and J by 0 bases; unmatched bases: 1. The CDR3 length is 14 residues. Looked up from germline, CDR1 is SGHRS and CDR2 is YFSETQ. The CDR3 DNA reads as TGCGCCAGCAGCCGCGGGGGCTCCTACAATGAGCAGTTCTTC. It encodes CASSRGGSYNEQFF.

V usage is TRBV4-2 and J usage is TRBJ2-5, with D unresolved. CDR1 LGHNA and CDR2 YNFKEQ come from the germline V gene. Trimming took off 0 bases at V and 5 bases at J, with 7 bases between the two ends. The CDR3 covers 13 residues. CDR3 residues: CASSQDPRETQYF. For the CDR3, the DNA is TGTGCCAGCAGCCAAGATCCCAGGGAGACCCAGTACTTC.

The chain employs TRBV28 and TRBJ2-1; 9 bases match TRBD1. Germline trimming cut 4 bases from V and 8 bases from J; bases unmatched to any gene: 6. CDR3 length equals 14 residues. CDR1 is MDHEN and CDR2 is SYDVKM in the germline V gene. CDR3 sequence: CASSSRGTGYEQFF. The DNA for the CDR3 is TGTGCCAGCAGTTCCCGCGGGACAGGGTATGAGCAGTTCTTC.

V usage is TRBV6-1 and J usage is TRBJ2-1; 8 bases are a match to TRBD2. The germline V gene encodes CDR1 MNHNS and CDR2 SASEGT. V lost 2 bases to trimming and J lost 7 bases; unmatched junction nucleotides: 25. The CDR3 has 21 residues. CDR3 sequence: CASSEIYSFRTSNLQRNEQFF. CDR3 coding DNA: TGTGCCAGCAGTGAAATTTATTCATTCCGGACTAGCAACCTCCAGAGGAATGAGCAGTTCTTC.

The chain joins TRBV7-2 to TRBJ2-1; the D gene is possibly TRBD1 (6 bases). CDR3 length: 13 amino acids. The germline V gene encodes CDR1 SGHTA and CDR2 FQGNSA. V was cut by 1 base and J by 9 bases, with 10 bases left in between. The chain's CDR3 is CASSLGLRGEQFF. As DNA, the CDR3 is TGTGCCAGCAGCTTAGGCCTCAGGGGTGAGCAGTTCTTC. Using reference TRBV7-2 and TRBJ2-1 for the parts outside the CDR3, the full variable domain is GAGVSQSPSNKVTEKGKDVELRCDPISGHTALYWYRQSLGQGLEFLIYFQGNSAPDKSGLPSDRFSAERTGGSVSTLTIQRTQQEDSAVYLCASSLGLRGEQFFGPGTRLTVL.

J is TRBJ1-1 and V is TRBV6-5; D remains unclear. V gave up 0 bases and J gave up 5 bases, with 13 bases separating them. CDR1 and CDR2 (germline): MNHEY, SVGAGI. This CDR3 comprises 15 residues. The CDR3 spells CASSYSPGHWTEAFF. The CDR3 nucleotides read TGTGCCAGCAGTTACTCACCGGGTCACTGGACTGAAGCTTTCTTT.